This record concerns one T cell receptor beta chain sequence. This record belongs to a study of blood T cell repertoires in COVID-19. V lost 0 bases to trimming and J lost 5 bases; unmatched junction nucleotides: 4. Germline V gene data show CDR1 as KGHSH and CDR2 as LQKENI. This CDR3 contains 16 residues. Clones were read by immunoSEQ multiplex PCR, and TCRdb kept only the in-frame ones, dropping some. Among approximately 60,000 clones, 90% to 95% were seen once, and the ten largest hold roughly 3%. Input material: peripheral blood. This chain links TRBV18 with TRBJ2-2, with 9 bases fitting TRBD1. The sequence was obtained from an older man with active COVID-19. CDR3 protein: CASSPPTGGVTGELFF. CDR3 nucleotides: TGTGCCAGCTCACCACCGACAGGGGGGGTGACCGGGGAGCTGTTTTTT.